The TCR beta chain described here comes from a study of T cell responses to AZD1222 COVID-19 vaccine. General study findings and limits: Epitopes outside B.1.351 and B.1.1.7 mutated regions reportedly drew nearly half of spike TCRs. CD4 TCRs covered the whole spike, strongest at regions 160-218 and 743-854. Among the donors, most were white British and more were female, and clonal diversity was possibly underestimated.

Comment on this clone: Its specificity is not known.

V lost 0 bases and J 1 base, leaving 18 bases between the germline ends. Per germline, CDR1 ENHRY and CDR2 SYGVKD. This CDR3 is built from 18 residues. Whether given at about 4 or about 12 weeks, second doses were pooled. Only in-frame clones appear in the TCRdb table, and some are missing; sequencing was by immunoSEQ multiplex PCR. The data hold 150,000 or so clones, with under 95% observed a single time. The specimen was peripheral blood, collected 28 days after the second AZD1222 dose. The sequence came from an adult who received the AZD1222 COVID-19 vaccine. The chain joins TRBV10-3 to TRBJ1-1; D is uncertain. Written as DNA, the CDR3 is TGTGCCATCAGTGAGTCTGGGTCCGCGATGGGTGCGAACACTGAAGCTTTCTTT. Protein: CAISESGSAMGANTEAFF.